The next 20 T cell receptor beta chains were all read from a single sample in a study of cytomegalovirus exposure and HLA in healthy donors. Use of 60 Vbeta and 13 Jbeta primers characterized the PCR. The table came from immunoSEQ multiplex PCR; TCRdb's copy has only in-frame clones and leaves some out. The sample has some 110,000 clones, over 70% seen once. The sequenced sample was PBMCs. Receptor source: a woman between 45 and 60 years old in good health and CMV-seropositive.

V is TRBV11-3 and J is TRBJ2-1; weak D call: TRBD2 (6 bases). Germline V gene lookup returns CDR1 SGHNT and CDR2 YENEEA. V lost 5 bases to trimming and J lost 6 bases, with 14 bases between them. This CDR3 comprises 14 residues. The CDR3 DNA reads as TGTGCCAGCAGCCCAGGAGGGCTATCCAATGAGCAGTTCTTC. Translated: CASSPGGLSNEQFF.

This CDR3 is CASSVPDRDEQFF. Written as DNA, the CDR3 is TGTGCCAGCAGTGTCCCCGATCGGGATGAGCAGTTCTTC. This chain uses TRBV25-1 with TRBJ2-1; D uncertain. Trimming took 4 bases from V and 8 from J, leaving 12 bases between them. The CDR3 runs 13 residues. CDR1 and CDR2 (germline): MGHDK, SYGVNS. The full variable domain, in which reference TRBV25-1 and TRBJ2-1 provide the parts outside the CDR3, is EADIYQTPRYLVIGTGKKITLECSQTMGHDKMYWYQQDPGMELHLIHYSYGVNSTEKGDLSSESTVSRIRTEHFPLTLESARPSHTSQYLCASSVPDRDEQFFGPGTRLTVL.

The chain is built from TRBV19 and TRBJ1-3; no clear D. The germline gives CDR1 LNHDA, CDR2 SQIVND (reference sequence). V was shortened by 5 bases and J by 0 bases, with 5 bases between the two germline ends. This CDR3 spans 13 amino acids. CDR3 protein: CASSDTSGNTIYF. In DNA, the CDR3 is TGTGCCAGTAGTGACACCTCTGGAAACACCATATATTTT. Combining the CDR3 with reference TRBV19 and TRBJ1-3 gives the whole variable domain DGGITQSPKYLFRKEGQNVTLSCEQNLNHDAMYWYRQDPGQGLRLIYYSQIVNDFQKGDIAEGYSVSREKKESFPLTVTSAQKNPTAFYLCASSDTSGNTIYFGEGSWLTVV.

This chain links TRBV4-1 with TRBJ1-2; the match to TRBD1 covers 10 bases. Per the germline V gene, CDR1 is MGHRA and CDR2 is YSYEKL. V lost 0 bases to trimming and J lost 4 bases; unmatched junction nucleotides: 8. The CDR3 has 17 residues. CDR3 nucleotide sequence: TGCGCCAGCAGCCAAGAAGGGACAGGGGCGTTTTCCTATGGCTACACCTTC. Translated, it gives CASSQEGTGAFSYGYTF.

This chain uses TRBV5-1 with TRBJ1-1; D is unclear. CDR3 length: 14 residues. Trimming removed 4 bases at V and 3 bases at J, with 13 bases between. CDR1 and CDR2 from the germline V gene are SGHRS and YFSETQ. The CDR3 DNA reads as TGCGCCAGCAGCCGGCCCCCGGAGGACACTGAAGCTTTCTTT. It codes for CASSRPPEDTEAFF.

The V gene is TRBV5-1, the J gene TRBJ1-4; the match to TRBD1 covers 7 bases. V trimming: 0 bases; J trimming: 7 bases; junction bases outside the gene matches: 6. Per the germline V gene, CDR1 is SGHRS and CDR2 is YFSETQ. The CDR3 contains 15 residues. For the CDR3, the DNA is TGCGCCAGCAGCTTGGCCGATACAGGGGCTGAAAAACTGTTTTTT. Translation: CASSLADTGAEKLFF.

V gene TRBV5-5 combines with J gene TRBJ2-7; 7 bases map to TRBD1. V lost 4 bases, J lost 0 bases, and 7 bases stayed unmatched. CDR1 is SGHKS and CDR2 is YYEKEE in the germline V gene (reference sequence). There are 15 residues in the CDR3. CDR3 DNA: TGTGCCAGCAGCCCCATAACAGGGGCCTCCTACGAGCAGTACTTC. As protein: CASSPITGASYEQYF.

CDR3 amino acids: CAWIVSGRPHEQYF. The CDR3 DNA sequence: TGTGCCTGGATTGTGAGCGGGAGGCCCCACGAGCAGTACTTC. The chain links TRBV30 to TRBJ2-7; TRBD2 matches 9 bases. Germline trimming cut 4 bases from V and 5 bases from J; bases unmatched to any gene: 9. The CDR3 extends over 14 amino acids. Germline CDR1 reads GTSNPN; CDR2 reads SVGIG (reference sequence).

The chain employs TRBV10-3 and TRBJ2-1, with 7 positions matching TRBD2. The CDR3 is 16 residues long. The trim removed 0 bases at V and 5 bases at J, leaving 7 bases unmatched. Per germline, CDR1 ENHRY and CDR2 SYGVKD. The CDR3 coding sequence is TGTGCCATCAGTGAGTCGGCGGGAGCGGAGAACAATGAGCAGTTCTTC. It is translated as CAISESAGAENNEQFF.

The chain carries TRBV30 and TRBJ1-2, with D possibly TRBD1 on 6 matching bases. In germline, CDR1 is GTSNPN, CDR2 SVGIG (reference sequence). With 4 bases removed from V and 6 bases from J, the gap between germline ends came to 12 bases. This CDR3 is built from 12 residues. This CDR3 reads CAWTAGVDGYTF. CDR3 coding DNA: TGTGCCTGGACAGCAGGGGTTGATGGCTACACCTTC.

This clone has a handful of counts. The chain links TRBV9 to TRBJ1-6; D perhaps matches TRBD1 (6 bases). Germline loops: CDR1 SGDLS, CDR2 YYNGEE. V gave up 0 bases and J gave up 7 bases, with 11 bases separating them. The length of the CDR3 is 15 residues. The CDR3: CASSVVATGNSPLHF. For the CDR3, the DNA is TGTGCCAGCAGCGTAGTTGCGACAGGAAATTCACCCCTCCACTTT.

The CDR3 spells CSTKQGANEKLFF. The CDR3 DNA reads TGCAGCACGAAACAGGGGGCTAATGAAAAACTGTTTTTT. The chain combines TRBV29-1 with TRBJ1-4; 8 positions match TRBD1. The CDR3 length is 13 residues. Germline loops: CDR1 SQVTM, CDR2 ANQGSEA. With 8 bases clipped from V and 3 bases from J, the junction kept 5 bases outside the gene matches.

This sequence joins TRBV5-1 and TRBJ1-4, with 8 nucleotides matching TRBD1. With V trimmed by 4 bases and J by 0 bases, 5 bases remained unmatched. This CDR3 contains 16 residues. CDR1 and CDR2 from the germline V gene are SGHRS and YFSETQ. This chain's CDR3 is CASSPRQGTTNEKLFF. As DNA, the CDR3 is TGCGCCAGCAGCCCCCGACAGGGGACAACTAATGAAAAACTGTTTTTT.

This rearrangement joins TRBV7-2 to TRBJ1-1; D uncertain. CDR1 is SGHTA, CDR2 FQGNSA, per germline. Trimming shortened V by 5 bases and J by 4 bases, and 17 bases separated the two germline ends. CDR3 length: 15 residues. CDR3: CASSRETSGGTEAFF. The CDR3 DNA reads as TGTGCCAGCAGCCGAGAAACGTCCGGCGGCACTGAAGCTTTCTTT.

The chain uses TRBV7-2 and TRBJ1-1; perhaps TRBD1 as D (6 bases). CDR1 SGHTA and CDR2 FQGNSA come from the germline V gene. This CDR3 has 15 residues. V lost 5 bases to trimming and J lost 0 bases, with 13 bases between them. CDR3 coding DNA: TGTGCCAGCAGCGGACAGACAGTTATGAACACTGAAGCTTTCTTT. Its translation is CASSGQTVMNTEAFF.

This clone was recorded once. This chain uses TRBV6-4 with TRBJ2-3; a weak D match, TRBD1 (5 bases). The CDR3 has 13 residues. The germline gives CDR1 MRHNA, CDR2 SNTAGT. Trimming took 4 bases from V and 0 from J, leaving 5 bases between them. The CDR3 coding sequence is TGTGCCAGCAGTGGACAGAGCACAGATACGCAGTATTTT. This codes for CASSGQSTDTQYF.

The chain is built from TRBV19 and TRBJ2-7; 7 bases are a match to TRBD1. CDR1 and CDR2 (germline): LNHDA, SQIVND (reference sequence). Germline trimming cut 7 bases from V and 6 bases from J; bases unmatched to any gene: 15. The CDR3 has 15 amino acids. CDR3 sequence: CASTEGGTRKGEQYF. The CDR3 nucleotides are TGTGCCAGTACCGAAGGGGGCACTAGGAAGGGCGAGCAGTACTTC.

J is TRBJ2-7 and V is TRBV4-3; D is possibly TRBD1 (5 bases). The CDR3 totals 15 residues. Between the trimmed V and J ends, which lost 0 bases and 4 bases, there was a span of 13 bases. The germline V gene has CDR1 LGHNA and CDR2 YSLEER. CDR3 region: CASSQDVRVQYEQYF. The CDR3 DNA is TGCGCCAGCAGCCAAGATGTCAGGGTGCAATACGAGCAGTACTTC.

This clone was seen a few times. This rearrangement joins TRBV7-9 to TRBJ2-7; the D gene is possibly TRBD1 (5 bases). The CDR3 contains 15 residues. The V end was cut by 2 bases, the J end by 4 bases, with 15 bases between. Germline CDR1 is SEHNR and CDR2 is FQNEAQ (reference sequence). The CDR3 nucleotides read TGTGCCAGCAGCTTAATGGGCCAGGGTGGATACGAGCAGTACTTC. Its translation: CASSLMGQGGYEQYF. The entire variable domain, with the rest obtained from reference TRBV7-9 and TRBJ2-7, is as follows: DTGVSQNPRHKITKRGQNVTFRCDPISEHNRLYWYRQTLGQGPEFLTYFQNEAQLEKSRLLSDRFSAERPKGSFSTLEIQRTEQGDSAMYLCASSLMGQGGYEQYFGPGTRLTVT.

The rearrangement links TRBV30 to TRBJ2-7, with a possible D match to TRBD2 (6 bases). The V end lost 0 bases, the J end lost 4 bases, and 13 bases lay between the germline ends. The CDR3 loop spans 14 amino acids. CDR1 and CDR2 (germline): GTSNPN, SVGIG (reference sequence). The CDR3 spells CAWSVLTGVYEQYF. The CDR3 coding sequence is TGTGCCTGGAGTGTATTAACGGGAGTTTACGAGCAGTACTTC.